This TCR beta chain is from a study of blood T cell repertoires in COVID-19. Background on the study: The United States, Italy and Spain provided the acute and convalescent COVID-19 samples.

The recovered donors of Cohort 3 showed two negative PCRs, clearance, or symptom resolution. In the source study's methods: Using reference gene primer amplification, nucleated cell counts were estimated. Measured with immunoSEQ multiplex PCR; TCRdb has only the in-frame clones, and not every one. From that table come the V and J calls and clone size; the DNA was used to work out D and trimming. The sample carries over 200,000 clones, around 89% recorded once. The CDR3 is made up of 18 amino acids. J lost 5 bases, V lost 5 bases, and 15 bases had no gene match. Per the germline V gene, CDR1 is LNHDA and CDR2 is SQIVND (reference sequence).

The receptor was derived from a man aged 35 to 55 who had recovered from COVID-19. This rearrangement joins TRBV19 to TRBJ2-2, with 9 nucleotides matching TRBD1. Sequencing was performed on PBMCs or T cells enriched from blood (not recorded which). The CDR3 region is CASSFLLRTGARTGELFF. The DNA of the CDR3 is TGTGCCAGTAGTTTTCTCCTACGGACAGGGGCGAGGACCGGGGAGCTGTTTTTT.